The subject of this entry is one T cell receptor (beta chain). Its antigen remains unidentified. Per-nucleotide qualities are absent, and no much larger clonotype sits a single base away. Using the deep immunoSEQ assay, TCR CDR3 regions were amplified from genomic DNA by multiplex PCR. Genomic DNA extracted from each cell subset was distributed evenly over all wells of several immunoSEQ 96-well plates, and each plate served as one replicate. For sorted subsets, about 200 ng genomic DNA, equal to about 30,000 T cell genomes, was loaded into each replicate PCR. Purified libraries were quantified with a Qubit 3.0 fluorometer, sized on a Bioanalyzer 2100, and re-quantified with the KAPA Library Quantification kit. Every immunoSEQ 96-well plate was sequenced on a dedicated single-read 150-cycle Illumina NextSeq 550 flow cell. On the study's bioinformatics: Because the immunoSEQ output included only junctional sequences and no quality scores, the filtering could not be the same as the filtering used for full-length reads. Sequences were annotated with PyIR, a Python wrapper for IgBLAST v1.9, and V/J genes and CDR3 were assigned using IMGT germline references. Reads with weak V/J assignments (E-value above 1e-6), missing CDR3, stop codons, out-of-frame junctions, or ambiguous translated residues were removed. V3J clonotypes were defined as sequences sharing the same inferred V gene, J gene, and CDR3 amino acid sequence. To compute the percentage overlap between repertoires, the number of shared unique clonotypes was divided by the size of the smaller repertoire. Repertoire richness was assessed with RTK rarefaction, the Chao1 estimator, and Recon v2.1 estimates of unobserved clonotypes. Generation probabilities were computed with OLGA for all TCRbeta clonotypes obtained by the gDNA method from a handful of donors. TCRdb holds this immuneACCESS table with in-frame rearrangements only. Some clones are missing; in checked studies, unresolved V genes explain under half, and the rest has no known cause. The DNA gave D and trimming, while V, J and clone size come from that table. This sample comprises about 2 million clones, around 96% of them detected only once. Around 1.1% of the sample goes to the ten largest clones.

CD8 naive samples were CD45RO-negative cells positively selected for CCR7, giving a CD45RA+CCR7+ population that excluded TemRA cells. The donors were healthy, HIV-negative adults with no recently reported acute infections or vaccinations. Every donor was a Caucasian adult living in Nashville, Tennessee, USA. After blood collection by leukapheresis, PBMCs were isolated using Ficoll-Histopaque density gradient centrifugation and then cryopreserved in the vapor phase of liquid nitrogen. Analytical flow cytometry was used to check the purity and quantity of each magnetically sorted T cell population. Each sorted fraction had its genomic DNA isolated and then quantified by UV absorbance on a Nanodrop 2000c. This specimen comes from a study of shared clonotypes between healthy human individuals (dated by TCRdb to 2018 to 2020). General notes on the study: The cohort comprised a couple of women and a few men aged 18 to 49 years. Libraries were prepared and TCR repertoires were sequenced by different laboratories using diverse techniques, in order to increase sequencing depth and limit assay-specific biases. Per donor, three plates each were used for CD4 naive and CD4 memory, two for CD8 naive, and one for CD8 memory. To estimate repertoire size and how much clonotype sharing occurs between individuals, the study deeply sequenced the blood TCR repertoires of five or six healthy adults. Per donor, leukapheresis produced somewhere between about 0.9 and 10 billion PBMCs.

The study at large found these results: The small number of donors limited the genetic and exposure-history diversity represented. Clonotypes shared by all four sorted-subset donors showed higher generation probabilities than non-shared clonotypes. Naive subsets generally had larger estimated clonotype richness than memory subsets did. Sharing across four donors was observed for about 5% of naive CD4, about 3.2% of naive CD8, about 2.3% of memory CD4, and about 0.4% of memory CD8 clonotypes. Rarefaction of sorted-subset datasets indicated incomplete sequencing despite the large sequencing depth. Pairwise subsampling indicated that sequencing depth was expected to affect the degree of clonotype sharing among donors. Sampling was restricted to blood, and TCR repertoires in tissues likely differ from the TCR repertoires found in blood.

Per the germline V gene, MGHRA is the CDR1 and YSYEKL is the CDR2. Trimming accounts for 1 base at V and 2 bases at J, while the number of junction bases matched to no gene is 18. Inclusive of the bounding cysteine and phenylalanine, the CDR3 is 22 residues long. This entry keeps only the CDR3 DNA: 66 bases, framed from base 1. The specimen was naive CD8+ T cells sorted from blood. The cell subset or site label, read with the paper, signifies: CD45RA+CCR7+. The receptor's source is a man aged 18 to 29 in good health. The rearranged chain carries TRBV4-1 and TRBJ2-1, and 12 junction bases match TRBD2. The base sequence is TGCGCCAGCAGCCAAGGGGCAGCTGGGGAACTAGCGGGAGGTCCGCCCTACAATGAGCAGTTCTTC. Its product reads: CASSQGAAGELAGGPPYNEQFF.